Below are 32 T cell receptor beta chains sequenced from a single sample in a study of blood T cell repertoires in COVID-19. Produced via immunoSEQ multiplex PCR; TCRdb's table is partial and in-frame only. The data show roughly 76,000 clones, over 85% seen once. Sequenced: peripheral blood. These receptors came from a man aged 45-60 years with acute or convalescent COVID-19.

This chain uses TRBV19 with TRBJ2-5; 7 nucleotides agree with TRBD1. Trimming cost V 6 bases and J 4 bases; bases outside gene matches: 11. The CDR3 contains 15 residues. CDR1 and CDR2 (germline): LNHDA, SQIVND (reference sequence). The CDR3 is CASSQGQTKGETQYF. The CDR3 DNA reads as TGTGCCAGTAGCCAGGGACAGACAAAGGGAGAGACCCAGTACTTC.

V gene TRBV5-1 combines with J gene TRBJ2-4; D gene ambiguous. CDR3 size: 14 residues. V was cut by 4 bases and J by 5 bases, with 13 bases left in between. Germline assignment: CDR1 SGHRS and CDR2 YFSETQ. CDR3: CASSPTNPENIQYF. In nucleotides, the CDR3 is TGCGCCAGCAGCCCGACAAATCCAGAAAACATTCAGTACTTC.

The chain has TRBV5-1 and TRBJ1-5; unclear D gene. This CDR3 spans 13 amino acids. Germline loops: CDR1 SGHRS, CDR2 YFSETQ. Between the trimmed V and J ends, which lost 0 bases and 5 bases, there was a span of 6 bases. CDR3 DNA: TGCGCCAGCAGCTTGGGTGCGGATCAGCCCCAGCATTTT. This gives the protein CASSLGADQPQHF.

CDR3 sequence reads: CASSEAQGRQPQHF. CDR3 in DNA: TGTGCCAGCAGTGAAGCCCAGGGGCGGCAGCCCCAGCATTTT. The V gene is TRBV2, the J gene TRBJ1-5, with D maybe TRBD1 (6 bases). The CDR3 covers 14 residues. Germline values: CDR1 SNHLY, CDR2 FYNNEI. The V end lost 0 bases, the J end lost 7 bases, and 10 bases lay between the germline ends. Based on the CDR3 plus reference TRBV2 and TRBJ1-5, the full variable domain is EPEVTQTPSHQVTQMGQEVILRCVPISNHLYFYWYRQILGQKVEFLVSFYNNEISEKSEIFDDQFSVERPDGSNFTLKIRSTKLEDSAMYFCASSEAQGRQPQHFGDGTRLSIL.

The V gene is TRBV30, the J gene TRBJ2-3; 9 bases agree with TRBD1. This CDR3 is 15 amino acids long. V was clipped by 1 base and J by 1 base; unmatched bases: 3. Germline CDR1 GTSNPN, CDR2 SVGIG (reference sequence). The CDR3 loop reads CAWSGRTGGTDTQYF. For the CDR3, the DNA is TGTGCCTGGAGTGGACGGACAGGGGGCACAGATACGCAGTATTTT.

The CDR3 loop reads CASNRVGGNYGYTF. The CDR3 DNA is TGTGCCAGCAATAGGGTAGGGGGCAACTATGGCTACACCTTC. The J gene is TRBJ1-2, the V gene TRBV28; 7 bases fit TRBD1. V shed 7 bases, J shed 2 bases, and the junction held 7 bases outside the gene matches. CDR1 and CDR2 from the germline V gene are MDHEN and SYDVKM. The CDR3 is 14 residues long.

This rearrangement joins TRBV7-2 to TRBJ1-1, with TRBD1 identical over 8 bases. CDR1 and CDR2 from the germline V gene are SGHTA and FQGNSA. This CDR3 spans 15 amino acids. After removal of 5 bases from V and 2 bases from J, the junction contained 7 bases not matched to a gene. As DNA, the CDR3 is TGTGCCAGCAGCCAAAGACAGGGGACTAACACTGAAGCTTTCTTT. Its protein is CASSQRQGTNTEAFF.

The chain joins TRBV7-3 to TRBJ2-1, with D perhaps matching TRBD2 (6 bases). The V end lost 3 bases, the J end lost 0 bases, and 6 bases lay between the germline ends. Germline V lookup: CDR1 SGHTA, CDR2 FQGTGA. The CDR3 is 14 residues long. The CDR3 DNA reads as TGTGCCAGCAGCTTGCGGGACTCCTACAATGAGCAGTTCTTC. It is translated as CASSLRDSYNEQFF.

This chain uses TRBV6-5 with TRBJ1-3; 7 bases agree with TRBD1. V lost 4 bases and J lost 0; bases outside the gene matches: 0. The CDR3 is 14 residues long. The germline CDR1 and CDR2 sequences are MNHEY and SVGAGI. The CDR3 DNA follows: TGTGCCAGCAGTTGGGACAGCTCTGGAAACACCATATATTTT. Protein sequence: CASSWDSSGNTIYF.

The chain carries TRBV10-1 and TRBJ1-5; D ambiguous. This CDR3 spans 19 amino acids. V was clipped by 6 bases and J by 0 bases, with 24 bases between them. Germline loops: CDR1 WNHNN, CDR2 SYGVQD (reference sequence). The CDR3 DNA is TGCGCCAGCAGGCTTCACGGCGGTCAGCCGGATTATAGCAATCAGCCCCAGCATTTT. It specifies CASRLHGGQPDYSNQPQHF.

This chain uses TRBV5-1 with TRBJ1-4; 7 bases fit TRBD1. V lost 4 bases to trimming and J lost 4 bases; unmatched junction nucleotides: 7. The CDR3 covers 15 residues. Germline loops: CDR1 SGHRS, CDR2 YFSETQ. CDR3 bases: TGCGCCAGCAGCCGAACGGGACAGCATAATGAAAAACTGTTTTTT. This translates into CASSRTGQHNEKLFF.

V is TRBV3-1 (or the pseudogene TRBV3-2) and J is TRBJ1-4; 7 bases are shared with TRBD1. This CDR3 contains 16 residues. CDR1 is LGHDT and CDR2 is YNNKEL in the germline V gene (reference sequence). The ends lost 4 bases at V and 0 bases at J; junction bases unmatched: 5. CDR3 in amino acids: CASSRRTGTTNEKLFF. The CDR3 DNA reads TGTGCCAGCAGCCGCAGGACAGGAACAACTAATGAAAAACTGTTTTTT.

This chain links TRBV18 with TRBJ1-4; possibly TRBD1 for D (6 bases). Between the trimmed V and J ends, which lost 3 bases and 7 bases, there was a span of 15 bases. This CDR3 is 15 amino acids long. Per germline, CDR1 KGHSH and CDR2 LQKENI. The DNA for the CDR3 is TGTGCCAGCTCACCCCCGGGTGGGGGCCGTGAAAAACTGTTTTTT. Protein sequence: CASSPPGGGREKLFF. Full variable domain (missing parts from reference TRBV18 and TRBJ1-4): NAGVMQNPRHLVRRRGQEARLRCSPMKGHSHVYWYRQLPEEGLKFMVYLQKENIIDESGMPKERFSAEFPKEGPSILRIQQVVRGDSAAYFCASSPPGGGREKLFFGSGTQLSVL.

The V and J genes are TRBV5-1 and TRBJ2-1, with 12 bases lining up with TRBD2. The CDR3 extends over 16 amino acids. V lost 3 bases, J lost 9 bases, and 10 bases stayed unmatched. CDR1 and CDR2 (germline): SGHRS, YFSETQ. The CDR3 protein is CASSSLLAGGPSEQFF. The CDR3 nucleotides read TGCGCCAGCAGCTCCCTTCTAGCGGGGGGGCCGAGTGAGCAGTTCTTC.

The chain uses TRBV14 and TRBJ2-1; 8 nucleotides line up with TRBD1. Trimming took 0 bases from V and 7 from J; bases not matched to a gene: 8. The CDR3 spans 16 residues. Germline lookup yields CDR1 SGHDN and CDR2 FVKESK. The CDR3 nucleotides read TGTGCCAGCAGCCAAGATCGGGACAGGCCTGATAATGAGCAGTTCTTC. Amino acids: CASSQDRDRPDNEQFF.

In its sample, this clone was seen once. This chain uses TRBV7-8 with TRBJ2-7, with TRBD1 matching over 12 bases. Trimming removed 5 bases from V and 7 bases from J; junction bases left unmatched: 12. CDR3 length equals 16 residues. The germline gives CDR1 SGHVS, CDR2 FQNEAQ. The CDR3 bases are TGTGCCAGCAGCCACCCCTTGGGGGACAGGGGGCAGGAGCAGTACTTC. As protein: CASSHPLGDRGQEQYF.

The rearrangement uses TRBV28 and TRBJ1-3, with 8 positions matching TRBD1. CDR3 size: 14 residues. V shed 5 bases, J shed 5 bases, and the junction held 5 bases outside the gene matches. CDR1 is MDHEN and CDR2 is SYDVKM in the germline V gene. CDR3 nucleotides: TGTGCCAGCAGTGGGGGGACAGGTCGAAACACCATATATTTT. This gives the protein CASSGGTGRNTIYF.

The chain combines TRBV7-3 with TRBJ2-3; D might be TRBD1 (5 bases). Germline values: CDR1 SGHTA, CDR2 FQGTGA. This CDR3 comprises 15 residues. V lost 2 bases and J 3 bases, leaving 12 bases between the germline ends. This CDR3 reads CASSLGAGLTDTQYF. For the CDR3, the DNA is TGTGCCAGCAGCTTAGGTGCAGGGCTGACAGATACGCAGTATTTT.

This clone was seen once. The chain uses TRBV11-2 and TRBJ1-5; TRBD1 is a possible D gene (6 bases). CDR3 length: 15 residues. With 2 bases removed from V and 3 bases from J, the gap between germline ends came to 11 bases. CDR1 SGHAT and CDR2 FQNNGV come from the germline V gene. The CDR3 nucleotides read TGTGCCAGCAGCTTAAGATTGGGGGCCAATCAGCCCCAGCATTTT. Protein: CASSLRLGANQPQHF.

V usage is TRBV3-1 (or the pseudogene TRBV3-2) and J usage is TRBJ2-7; TRBD2 agrees at 7 bases. The CDR3 contains 15 residues. Trimming cost V 1 base and J 2 bases; bases outside gene matches: 5. The germline gives CDR1 LGHDT, CDR2 YNNKEL (reference sequence). The CDR3 nucleotides read TGTGCCAGCAGCCAAGTTTCTAGCGGTACCTACGAGCAGTACTTC. Its protein is CASSQVSSGTYEQYF.

The V call is TRBV28, the J call TRBJ2-2; no definite D call. The CDR3 totals 13 residues. Germline CDR1 reads MDHEN; CDR2 reads SYDVKM. Trimming stripped 4 bases from V and 6 bases from J, with 9 bases between. The CDR3 loop is CASSSVFPGELFF. The DNA of the CDR3 is TGTGCCAGCAGTTCGGTGTTCCCCGGGGAGCTGTTTTTT.

The gene calls are TRBV3-1 (or the pseudogene TRBV3-2) and TRBJ2-7; 8 positions match TRBD2. Germline CDR1 reads LGHDT; CDR2 reads YNNKEL (reference sequence). The V gene end was trimmed by 1 base and the J gene end by 0 bases; junction bases not matched to a gene: 5. The CDR3 runs 16 residues. The CDR3 DNA reads TGTGCCAGCAGCCAAGGGGGCCTAGCGGGCTCCTACGAGCAGTACTTC. Translating gives CASSQGGLAGSYEQYF.

This chain links TRBV10-3 with TRBJ2-5, with TRBD1 matching over 9 bases. CDR3 length: 15 amino acids. V shed 4 bases and J 3 bases; nucleotides not matched to a gene: 6. Germline V gene data show CDR1 as ENHRY and CDR2 as SYGVKD. DNA of the CDR3: TGTGCCATCAGTGGGCGGACAGGGGTCGAAGAGACCCAGTACTTC. It encodes CAISGRTGVEETQYF.

V gene TRBV28 combines with J gene TRBJ2-1, with D maybe TRBD2 (6 bases). Germline CDR1 MDHEN, CDR2 SYDVKM. V lost 3 bases and J 4 bases, leaving 19 bases between the germline ends. The CDR3 covers 17 residues. The CDR3 region has the DNA TGTGCCAGCAGTTTTCTGGGGAGGACGGCTTTTTACAATGAGCAGTTCTTC. Protein product: CASSFLGRTAFYNEQFF.

The rearrangement links TRBV6-2 or TRBV6-3 to TRBJ1-6; D unresolved. This CDR3 spans 16 amino acids. Trimming removed 0 bases at V and 4 bases at J, with 10 bases between. CDR1 is MNHEY, CDR2 SVGEGT, per germline. The CDR3 region is CASSYSMQIYNSPLHF. DNA of the CDR3: TGTGCCAGCAGTTACTCGATGCAGATTTATAATTCACCCCTCCACTTT.

This rearrangement joins TRBV7-3 to TRBJ2-6; TRBD2 matches at 9 bases. Germline values: CDR1 SGHTA, CDR2 FQGTGA. This CDR3 has 18 amino acids. Germline trimming cut 4 bases from V and 0 bases from J; bases unmatched to any gene: 7. The CDR3 coding sequence is TGTGCCAGCAGCTCAGGACTAGCGCCGAGCTCTGGGGCCAACGTCCTGACTTTC. Protein product: CASSSGLAPSSGANVLTF.

The chain carries TRBV4-3 and TRBJ2-5; 14 positions match TRBD2. The ends lost 1 base at V and 4 bases at J; junction bases unmatched: 2. The CDR3 extends over 16 amino acids. CDR1 and CDR2 (germline): LGHNA, YSLEER. This CDR3 reads CASSQGGLAGAETQYF. CDR3 sequence (DNA): TGCGCCAGCAGCCAAGGGGGACTAGCGGGGGCAGAGACCCAGTACTTC.

The rearrangement joins TRBV7-9 to TRBJ1-2, with D tentatively TRBD1 (5 bases). The CDR3 has 14 amino acids. The germline V gene has CDR1 SEHNR and CDR2 FQNEAQ (reference sequence). V gave up 2 bases and J gave up 0 bases, with 7 bases separating them. This chain's CDR3 is CASSLQGPNYGYTF. CDR3 DNA sequence: TGTGCCAGCAGCTTACAGGGTCCTAACTATGGCTACACCTTC.

Notes on this clone: The same CDR3 arises from other DNA sequences in this sample as well. V usage is TRBV11-2 and J usage is TRBJ1-1; 11 bases map to TRBD1. The CDR3 consists of 14 residues. Germline V gene lookup returns CDR1 SGHAT and CDR2 FQNNGV. The ends lost 1 base at V and 7 bases at J; junction bases unmatched: 2. This CDR3 reads CASSLGGQGGEAFF. The CDR3 coding sequence is TGTGCCAGCAGCTTAGGGGGACAGGGGGGTGAAGCTTTCTTT.

The chain employs TRBV5-1 and TRBJ2-1; a possible D gene is TRBD1 (6 bases). The ends were cut back, 5 bases at V and 0 bases at J, with 15 bases in the middle. The CDR3 contains 16 residues. The germline V gene has CDR1 SGHRS and CDR2 YFSETQ. The CDR3 region is CASSLGAIPSYNEQFF. CDR3 nucleotides: TGCGCCAGCAGTCTGGGGGCGATCCCCTCCTACAATGAGCAGTTCTTC.

This chain uses TRBV4-1 with TRBJ2-1, with D possibly TRBD2 on 5 matching bases. CDR3 size: 14 residues. Trimming shortened V by 1 base and J by 5 bases, and 9 bases separated the two germline ends. Germline V gives CDR1 MGHRA, CDR2 YSYEKL. The CDR3 bases are TGCGCCAGCAGCCAAGCTGGACTTGACAATGAGCAGTTCTTC. This translates into CASSQAGLDNEQFF.

The V gene is TRBV2, the J gene TRBJ1-6; D not resolved. This CDR3 region has 13 residues. Germline loops: CDR1 SNHLY, CDR2 FYNNEI. The V and J ends lost 3 bases and 9 bases respectively, with 9 bases between them. The CDR3, as DNA: TGTGCCAGCAGTGAGGTCACGCGTTCACCCCTCCACTTT. Amino acid sequence: CASSEVTRSPLHF.